Each of the 10 T cell receptor beta chains below was sequenced from the same sample in a study of technical replicates of blood from a few donors. Method: immunoSEQ multiplex PCR; TCRdb's copy keeps in-frame clones and lacks some. The sample lists about 49,000 clones, more than 85% seen once, with 3.5% to 5% in the top ten. Sequenced: PBMCs. Receptors originate from a human donor in good health. Some clones in this sample may be carry-over from other donors' samples.

The V gene is TRBV7-9, the J gene TRBJ2-3, with 11 bases that match TRBD2. Germline assignment: CDR1 SEHNR and CDR2 FQNEAQ (reference sequence). Trimming took 2 bases from V and 7 from J; bases not matched to a gene: 5. The CDR3 runs 15 residues. CDR3 in DNA: TGTGCCAGCAGCTTATCGACTAGCGGGACAAATACGCAGTATTTT. This translates into CASSLSTSGTNTQYF.

The chain couples TRBV5-1 to TRBJ2-1, with 8 nucleotides matching TRBD2. CDR1 and CDR2 from the germline V gene are SGHRS and YFSETQ. The V segment lost 3 bases and the J segment 4 bases; nucleotides outside the gene matches: 3. This CDR3 has 14 amino acids. The CDR3 DNA reads TGCGCCAGCAGCTGGGGCGGGGGGTACAATGAGCAGTTCTTC. It is translated as CASSWGGGYNEQFF.

The CDR3 loop is CASSLSGRERTDTQYF. Written as DNA, the CDR3 is TGTGCCAGCAGCTTGAGTGGGAGGGAGCGCACAGATACGCAGTATTTT. This chain joins TRBV5-6 and TRBJ2-3, with 7 bases that match TRBD2. Germline trimming cut 1 base from V and 1 base from J; bases unmatched to any gene: 6. This CDR3 is built from 16 residues. Looked up from germline, CDR1 is SGHDT and CDR2 is YYEEEE. Combining the CDR3 with reference TRBV5-6 and TRBJ2-3 gives the whole variable domain DAGVTQSPTHLIKTRGQQVTLRCSPKSGHDTVSWYQQALGQGPQFIFQYYEEEERQRGNFPDRFSGHQFPNYSSELNVNALLLGDSALYLCASSLSGRERTDTQYFGPGTRLTVL.

This clone appeared once. CDR3 protein: CASSVGIGRGQSHEQYF. In DNA form, the CDR3 reads TGTGCCAGCAGCGTAGGGATCGGGCGGGGACAGAGTCACGAGCAGTACTTC. The rearrangement joins TRBV9 to TRBJ2-7; perhaps TRBD1 as D (7 bases). This CDR3 spans 17 amino acids. CDR1 is SGDLS, CDR2 YYNGEE, per germline. V lost 0 bases to trimming and J lost 5 bases, with 21 bases between them.

The chain uses TRBV7-9 and TRBJ1-1; D is unclear. This CDR3 is 12 amino acids long. V gave up 3 bases and J gave up 6 bases, with 8 bases separating them. Germline values: CDR1 SEHNR, CDR2 FQNEAQ (reference sequence). The CDR3 DNA reads as TGTGCCAGCAGCTTTAGTGGTCCTGAAGCTTTCTTT. Its translation: CASSFSGPEAFF.

The V and J genes are TRBV5-1 and TRBJ2-5; D gene unclear. Germline lookup yields CDR1 SGHRS and CDR2 YFSETQ. The CDR3 sequence is 13 residues long. V was cut by 3 bases and J by 1 base, with 7 bases left in between. Written as DNA, the CDR3 is TGCGCCAGCAGCTCTCTTATCCAAGAGACCCAGTACTTC. This sequence encodes CASSSLIQETQYF.

V gene TRBV5-1 combines with J gene TRBJ2-2; 7 nucleotides line up with TRBD1. The CDR3 has 15 residues. CDR1 SGHRS and CDR2 YFSETQ come from the germline V gene. V lost 4 bases and J lost 3; bases outside the gene matches: 6. CDR3 in DNA: TGCGCCAGCAGCGTCCGACAGGGAGACACCGGGGAGCTGTTTTTT. Translated, it gives CASSVRQGDTGELFF.

The sample holds a few counts of this clone. V usage is TRBV29-1 and J usage is TRBJ1-5; possibly TRBD1 for D (6 bases). The V gene lost 6 bases and the J gene lost 4 bases, with 16 bases spanning the gap. This CDR3 has 14 residues. Germline values: CDR1 SQVTM, CDR2 ANQGSEA. The CDR3 is CSVADGQSNQPQHF. The CDR3 nucleotides are TGCAGCGTAGCAGACGGACAGAGTAATCAGCCCCAGCATTTT. Together with reference TRBV29-1 and TRBJ1-5, the CDR3 gives the full variable domain: SAVISQKPSRDICQRGTSLTIQCQVDSQVTMMFWYRQQPGQSLTLIATANQGSEATYESGFVIDKFPISRPNLTFSTLTVSNMSPEDSSIYLCSVADGQSNQPQHFGDGTRLSIL.

The chain employs TRBV5-1 and TRBJ1-4; the match to TRBD1 covers 11 bases. Germline V CDR1 and CDR2: SGHRS, YFSETQ. The CDR3 runs to 15 residues. V lost 5 bases, J lost 6 bases, and 6 bases stayed unmatched. CDR3 sequence: CASRTDRGLDEKLFF. In DNA, the CDR3 is TGCGCCAGCAGAACGGACAGGGGGCTAGATGAAAAACTGTTTTTT.

The V and J genes are TRBV27 and TRBJ1-2; TRBD1 aligns across 7 bases. Trimming removed 0 bases from V and 11 bases from J; junction bases left unmatched: 9. The CDR3 has 14 amino acids. CDR1 MNHEY and CDR2 SMNVEV come from the germline V gene (reference sequence). The CDR3 DNA is TGTGCCAGCAGTTTATCGACCAGGGGGAAACGATACACCTTC. Its protein product is CASSLSTRGKRYTF.